This TCR beta chain stems from a study of T cells in localized non-small cell lung cancer. Whole-study findings and limits: Among the tissues sampled, uninvolved adjacent lung had the highest T cell clonality, above tumor. The appearance of a median roughly 56 of the top 100 tumor clones was seen in adjacent lung. Longer overall survival accompanied higher blood T cell density.

Assay: immunoSEQ multiplex PCR; the TCRdb copy retains only in-frame clones and omits some. Of around 45,000 clones listed, approximately 90% are singletons. There are 15 residues in the CDR3. V lost 0 bases, J lost 4 bases, and 6 bases stayed unmatched. Germline lookup yields CDR1 LNHNV and CDR2 YYDKDF (reference sequence). Regarding this clone: As yet, its antigen is unknown.

Source: PBMCs, taken before any cancer treatment. The source is a man aged 35-75 years with stage II lung adenocarcinoma. V and J are TRBV15 and TRBJ2-7; 7 nucleotides align to TRBD2. The DNA of the CDR3 is TGTGCCACCAGCAGAGATAGAGGACTAGTATACGAGCAGTACTTC. It translates to CATSRDRGLVYEQYF.